A selection of T cell receptor beta chains follows, all from one sample in a study of CD8 T cells in ankylosing spondylitis. One entry per CDR3 protein, called by TCRdb with MiXCR from the 5' RACE reads. The sample lists hundreds of thousands of distinct CDR3 sequences, 10% to 15% occurring once. Sequencing was carried out using blood, either unsorted or a sorted T cell fraction (not recorded which). These receptors were collected from a male donor with ankylosing spondylitis. Both conserved end residues are part of each CDR3. The order of the fields is J gene, V gene, clone size, D gene, CDR3 DNA, CDR3 protein. The D gene is left open where the match is weak. Size is stated for part of the rows, as once, few or many counts, or as a class when the clone is expanded.

j_call: TRBJ2-3
v_call: TRBV25-1
clone_size: .
d_call: TRBD2
cdr3_nt: TGTGCCAGCAGTGATACAGCGGGGGCGGGGGATACGCAGTATTTT
cdr3_aa: CASSDTAGAGDTQYF

j_call: TRBJ2-3
v_call: TRBV29-1
clone_size: .
d_call: TRBD2
cdr3_nt: TGCAGCGTTGAAATGCGGGAGCACACAGATACGCAGTATTTT
cdr3_aa: CSVEMREHTDTQYF

j_call: TRBJ2-1
v_call: TRBV20-1
clone_size: .
d_call: .
cdr3_nt: TGCAGTGCACTGAATGTCGATGAGCAGTTCTTC
cdr3_aa: CSALNVDEQFF

j_call: TRBJ1-2
v_call: TRBV10-1
clone_size: .
d_call: .
cdr3_nt: TGCGCCAGCAGTGAGTCGATGGGGACGGCCTATGGCTACACCTTC
cdr3_aa: CASSESMGTAYGYTF

j_call: TRBJ2-1
v_call: TRBV7-9
clone_size: .
d_call: .
cdr3_nt: TGTGCCAGCAGCTTAGGGCAGGGAATCTACAATGAGCAGTTCTTC
cdr3_aa: CASSLGQGIYNEQFF

j_call: TRBJ2-7
v_call: TRBV15
clone_size: .
d_call: .
cdr3_nt: TGTGCCACCAGCAGAGACGGCCAATCCTACGAGCAGTACTTC
cdr3_aa: CATSRDGQSYEQYF

j_call: TRBJ1-2
v_call: TRBV4-2
clone_size: few
d_call: .
cdr3_nt: TGTGCCAGCAGCCAAGATCGGGGGGGGTCTGGCTATGGCTACACCTTC
cdr3_aa: CASSQDRGGSGYGYTF

j_call: TRBJ1-6
v_call: TRBV15
clone_size: .
d_call: .
cdr3_nt: TGTGCCACCAGCAGGGGCGACAGCGACGATAATTCACCCCTCCACTTT
cdr3_aa: CATSRGDSDDNSPLHF

j_call: TRBJ2-3
v_call: TRBV29-1
clone_size: .
d_call: .
cdr3_nt: TGCAGCGTTGGGGCTAGGGACCCTAGCACAGATACGCAGTATTTT
cdr3_aa: CSVGARDPSTDTQYF

j_call: TRBJ2-3
v_call: TRBV20-1
clone_size: few
d_call: TRBD2
cdr3_nt: TGCAGTGCTCAACCTAGCGGGAGCTGGGCAGATACGCAGTATTTT
cdr3_aa: CSAQPSGSWADTQYF

j_call: TRBJ2-5
v_call: TRBV7-8
clone_size: few
d_call: .
cdr3_nt: TGTGCCAGCAGCTTAGTAGAACGGGAGACCCAGTACTTC
cdr3_aa: CASSLVERETQYF

j_call: TRBJ2-5
v_call: TRBV11-2
clone_size: few
d_call: .
cdr3_nt: TGTGCCAGCACCCGAAACCTGGAGACCCAGTACTTC
cdr3_aa: CASTRNLETQYF

j_call: TRBJ2-6
v_call: TRBV6-1
clone_size: .
d_call: .
cdr3_nt: TGTGCCAGCGGAGGGTCTGGGGCCAACGTCCTGACTTTC
cdr3_aa: CASGGSGANVLTF

j_call: TRBJ2-6
v_call: TRBV11-1
clone_size: .
d_call: TRBD1
cdr3_nt: TGTGCCAGCAGCAAATCTGGGACAGGGATGACCTCTGGGGCCAACGTCCTGACTTTC
cdr3_aa: CASSKSGTGMTSGANVLTF

j_call: TRBJ2-5
v_call: TRBV7-9
clone_size: once
d_call: .
cdr3_nt: TGTGCCAGCAGCCTACGGAGTGGAGAGACCCAGTACTTC
cdr3_aa: CASSLRSGETQYF

j_call: TRBJ1-6
v_call: TRBV5-5
clone_size: .
d_call: .
cdr3_nt: TGTGCCAGCAGCTTGGCCCCCGTGGCAGACACCCTCCACTTT
cdr3_aa: CASSLAPVADTLHF

j_call: TRBJ2-2
v_call: TRBV9
clone_size: .
d_call: .
cdr3_nt: TGTGCCAGCAGCGTAGGTAGCGGAGGGAACACCGGGGAGCTGTTTTTT
cdr3_aa: CASSVGSGGNTGELFF

j_call: TRBJ1-5
v_call: TRBV24-1
clone_size: few
d_call: .
cdr3_nt: TGTGCCACCAGTGTCACAGGGTGGCAGCCCCAGCATTTT
cdr3_aa: CATSVTGWQPQHF

j_call: TRBJ1-3
v_call: TRBV19
clone_size: many
d_call: .
cdr3_nt: TGTGCCAGTAGTCGACAGATCTACTCTGGAAACACCATATATTTT
cdr3_aa: CASSRQIYSGNTIYF

j_call: TRBJ2-7
v_call: TRBV2
clone_size: .
d_call: TRBD1
cdr3_nt: TGTGCCAGCAGTGTAGACAGGGACTACGAGCAGTACTTC
cdr3_aa: CASSVDRDYEQYF

j_call: TRBJ1-5
v_call: TRBV29-1
clone_size: many
d_call: TRBD1
cdr3_nt: TGCAGCGTCGGACAGGATAGCAATCAGCCCCAGCATTTT
cdr3_aa: CSVGQDSNQPQHF

j_call: TRBJ2-1
v_call: TRBV20-1
clone_size: .
d_call: TRBD2
cdr3_nt: TGCAGTGTAATCGGACTAGCGGGACTGGTCTCCTACAATGAGCAGTTCTTC
cdr3_aa: CSVIGLAGLVSYNEQFF

j_call: TRBJ2-3
v_call: TRBV11-2
clone_size: .
d_call: TRBD2
cdr3_nt: TGTGCCAGCAGCTTAGGGGGGGGTAGCGGGAGCACAGATACGCAGTATTTT
cdr3_aa: CASSLGGGSGSTDTQYF

j_call: TRBJ1-2
v_call: TRBV3-1
clone_size: few
d_call: TRBD1
cdr3_nt: TGTGCCAGCAGCCTAGGACAGGGGTGGAGGTATGGCTACACCTTC
cdr3_aa: CASSLGQGWRYGYTF

j_call: TRBJ2-1
v_call: TRBV11-2
clone_size: few
d_call: .
cdr3_nt: TGTGCCAGCAGCCCCCAGGGTTTTGTTGAGCAGTTCTTC
cdr3_aa: CASSPQGFVEQFF

j_call: TRBJ1-2
v_call: TRBV12-3/TRBV12-4
clone_size: .
d_call: TRBD1
cdr3_nt: TGTGCCAGCAGTTCTCTGACGCCGGGACAGGGGGATTCATACTATGGCTACACCTTC
cdr3_aa: CASSSLTPGQGDSYYGYTF

j_call: TRBJ2-5
v_call: TRBV5-4
clone_size: .
d_call: .
cdr3_nt: TGTGCCAGCAGCCAAGGGGGGTCAGAGACCCAGTACTTC
cdr3_aa: CASSQGGSETQYF

j_call: TRBJ2-1
v_call: TRBV24-1
clone_size: .
d_call: .
cdr3_nt: TGTGCCACCAGTGACCCGGGGGGCGGGGGTTACAATGAGCAGTTCTTC
cdr3_aa: CATSDPGGGGYNEQFF

j_call: TRBJ1-1
v_call: TRBV30
clone_size: few
d_call: .
cdr3_nt: TGTGCCTGGACTGGACAGACGAACACTGAAGCTTTCTTT
cdr3_aa: CAWTGQTNTEAFF

j_call: TRBJ2-3
v_call: TRBV5-1
clone_size: .
d_call: TRBD2
cdr3_nt: TGCGCCAGCAGCTTGGCCTTAGCGGGAGGAACCTCCCGGGTGTATTTT
cdr3_aa: CASSLALAGGTSRVYF

j_call: TRBJ1-5
v_call: TRBV20-1
clone_size: few
d_call: TRBD1
cdr3_nt: TGCAGTGCTAGCATAGGACAGGATAATCAGCCCCAGCATTTT
cdr3_aa: CSASIGQDNQPQHF

j_call: TRBJ1-5
v_call: TRBV5-1
clone_size: many
d_call: .
cdr3_nt: TGCGCCAGCAGCTTGGACGGGGGCGGGAATCAGCCCCAGCATTTT
cdr3_aa: CASSLDGGGNQPQHF

j_call: TRBJ2-2
v_call: TRBV29-1
clone_size: .
d_call: TRBD1
cdr3_nt: TGCAGCGTTTCGACAGGGCGGCCCGGGGAGCTGTTTTTT
cdr3_aa: CSVSTGRPGELFF

j_call: TRBJ2-1
v_call: TRBV20-1
clone_size: .
d_call: TRBD2
cdr3_nt: TGCAGTGCTGTGACTAGCGGTGACTCCTACAATGAGCAGTTCTTC
cdr3_aa: CSAVTSGDSYNEQFF

j_call: TRBJ2-1
v_call: TRBV4-2
clone_size: .
d_call: .
cdr3_nt: TGTGCCAGCAGCCAAAGCTTCAATGAGCAGTTCTTC
cdr3_aa: CASSQSFNEQFF

j_call: TRBJ1-3
v_call: TRBV25-1
clone_size: few
d_call: .
cdr3_nt: TGTGCCAGCAGTGAACAGGACGCCTCCTCTGGAAACACCATATATTTT
cdr3_aa: CASSEQDASSGNTIYF

j_call: TRBJ2-1
v_call: TRBV5-1
clone_size: .
d_call: .
cdr3_nt: TGCGCCAGCAGCTGGGTAAACCCCGGACCCAACAATGAGCAGTTCTTC
cdr3_aa: CASSWVNPGPNNEQFF

j_call: TRBJ2-2
v_call: TRBV7-2
clone_size: few
d_call: TRBD2
cdr3_nt: TGTGCCAGCAGCCCCCGGACTAGCCTTGGTACCGGGGAGCTGTTTTTT
cdr3_aa: CASSPRTSLGTGELFF

j_call: TRBJ1-4
v_call: TRBV5-1
clone_size: few
d_call: .
cdr3_nt: TGCGCCAGCAGCTTGGCAGGAACTCAGGAACTGTTTTTT
cdr3_aa: CASSLAGTQELFF

j_call: TRBJ2-1
v_call: TRBV12-3/TRBV12-4
clone_size: few
d_call: .
cdr3_nt: TGTGCCAGGTCCCGGGAGGGACAGGGTTACAATGAGCAGTTCTTC
cdr3_aa: CARSREGQGYNEQFF

j_call: TRBJ1-4
v_call: TRBV28
clone_size: many
d_call: TRBD1
cdr3_nt: TGTGCCAGCGTGACAGGGGCAACTAATGAAAAACTGTTTTTT
cdr3_aa: CASVTGATNEKLFF

j_call: TRBJ2-1
v_call: TRBV14
clone_size: .
d_call: TRBD2
cdr3_nt: TGTGCCAGCAGCCATAGGAGCGGGATATCGAATGAGCAGTTCTTC
cdr3_aa: CASSHRSGISNEQFF

j_call: TRBJ2-3
v_call: TRBV15
clone_size: few
d_call: .
cdr3_nt: TGTGCCACCAGCAGAGTGTACCGAGATACGCAGTATTTT
cdr3_aa: CATSRVYRDTQYF

j_call: TRBJ2-7
v_call: TRBV15
clone_size: few
d_call: .
cdr3_nt: TGTGCCACCAGCAAGCGACAGTTCTCCTACGAGCAGTACTTC
cdr3_aa: CATSKRQFSYEQYF

j_call: TRBJ2-5
v_call: TRBV2
clone_size: .
d_call: .
cdr3_nt: TGTGCCAGCAGTGATAAATCTCGGCAAGAGACCCAGTACTTC
cdr3_aa: CASSDKSRQETQYF

j_call: TRBJ1-2
v_call: TRBV29-1
clone_size: .
d_call: .
cdr3_nt: TGCAGCGTCTTCGAGGGTGGCTACACCTTC
cdr3_aa: CSVFEGGYTF

j_call: TRBJ2-1
v_call: TRBV6-4
clone_size: few
d_call: .
cdr3_nt: TGTGCCAGCAGTGGGGCCGCCTCTAGCTACAATGAGCAGTTCTTC
cdr3_aa: CASSGAASSYNEQFF

j_call: TRBJ2-1
v_call: TRBV7-9
clone_size: .
d_call: .
cdr3_nt: TGTGCCAGCAGCATTACGCCCTCCGAGTCTGCTGAGCAGTTCTTC
cdr3_aa: CASSITPSESAEQFF

j_call: TRBJ1-2
v_call: TRBV6-1
clone_size: many
d_call: TRBD1
cdr3_nt: TGTGCCAGCAGTACCCCGGGACAGCGCTATGGCTACACCTTC
cdr3_aa: CASSTPGQRYGYTF

j_call: TRBJ2-1
v_call: TRBV4-1
clone_size: few
d_call: TRBD2
cdr3_nt: TGCGCCAGCAGCCAACCGACGAGGACTAGCGGGGATTACAATGAGCAGTTCTTC
cdr3_aa: CASSQPTRTSGDYNEQFF

j_call: TRBJ2-3
v_call: TRBV3-1
clone_size: .
d_call: .
cdr3_nt: TGTGCCAGCAGCCAATTCTGGAGTCGAGATACGCAGTATTTT
cdr3_aa: CASSQFWSRDTQYF

j_call: TRBJ1-2
v_call: TRBV20-1
clone_size: .
d_call: .
cdr3_nt: TGCAGTGCTAGAGTGGACCTCCCGGGGTATGGCTACACCTTC
cdr3_aa: CSARVDLPGYGYTF

j_call: TRBJ2-1
v_call: TRBV12-3/TRBV12-4
clone_size: few
d_call: .
cdr3_nt: TGTGCCAGCAGTTTCACGGGAGAAGGCGATGAGCAGTTCTTC
cdr3_aa: CASSFTGEGDEQFF

j_call: TRBJ2-5
v_call: TRBV20-1
clone_size: .
d_call: .
cdr3_nt: TGCAGTGCTAGACCTTTTAGTCCGGGAGATCAAGAGACCCAGTACTTC
cdr3_aa: CSARPFSPGDQETQYF

j_call: TRBJ2-7
v_call: TRBV11-2
clone_size: .
d_call: .
cdr3_nt: TGTGCCAGCAGTCCAGGGGAAGTCCCCTACGAGCAGTACTTC
cdr3_aa: CASSPGEVPYEQYF

j_call: TRBJ1-2
v_call: TRBV7-9
clone_size: few
d_call: .
cdr3_nt: TGTGCCAGCAGCTTTGAACGGGGGAAAGGGTATGGCTACACCTTC
cdr3_aa: CASSFERGKGYGYTF

j_call: TRBJ1-1
v_call: TRBV24-1
clone_size: few
d_call: TRBD1
cdr3_nt: TGTGCCACCAAAGGGACAGGGGCGGCTGAAGCTTTCTTT
cdr3_aa: CATKGTGAAEAFF

j_call: TRBJ2-1
v_call: TRBV10-1
clone_size: .
d_call: TRBD1
cdr3_nt: TGCGCCAGCAGTGACCCAGGGGGTAGGTACAATGAGCAGTTCTTC
cdr3_aa: CASSDPGGRYNEQFF

j_call: TRBJ2-3
v_call: TRBV27
clone_size: .
d_call: .
cdr3_nt: TGTGCCAGCAGCCGTCTCGAGCTCAACACAGATACGCAGTATTTT
cdr3_aa: CASSRLELNTDTQYF